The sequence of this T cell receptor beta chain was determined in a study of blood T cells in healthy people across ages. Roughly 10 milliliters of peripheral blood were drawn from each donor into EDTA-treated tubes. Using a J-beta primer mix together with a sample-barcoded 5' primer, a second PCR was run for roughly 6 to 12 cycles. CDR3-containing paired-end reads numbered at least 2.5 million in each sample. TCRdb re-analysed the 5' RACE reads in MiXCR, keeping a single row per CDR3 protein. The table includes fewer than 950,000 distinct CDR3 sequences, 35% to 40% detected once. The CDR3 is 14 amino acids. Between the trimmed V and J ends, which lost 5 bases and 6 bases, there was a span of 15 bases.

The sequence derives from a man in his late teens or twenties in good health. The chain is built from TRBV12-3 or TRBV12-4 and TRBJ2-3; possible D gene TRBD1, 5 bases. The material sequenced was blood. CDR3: CASSGARLRDTQYF. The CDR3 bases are TGTGCCAGCAGTGGGGCCAGGCTTCGGGATACGCAGTATTTT.